This paragraph covers one T cell receptor beta chain sequence. These data are taken from a study of blood T cell repertoires in COVID-19. Across the whole study: From T cells, B-cell-depleted T cells, or PBMCs came the material, which was cDNA or gDNA.

In the authors' methods: For nucleated cells, counts were estimated from reference gene primer amplification. Only in-frame clones appear in the TCRdb table, and some are missing; sequencing was by immunoSEQ multiplex PCR. D and trimming were read from the DNA, whereas the V and J calls and clone size are those reported in that table. Here the sample spans about 310,000 clones, 75% to 90% being singletons. There are 13 residues in the CDR3. The V end lost 1 base, the J end lost 5 bases, and 8 bases lay between the germline ends. Germline V gene lookup returns CDR1 LGHDT and CDR2 YNNKEL (reference sequence).

V is TRBV3-1 (or the pseudogene TRBV3-2) and J is TRBJ1-1; D is possibly TRBD1 (5 bases). The sequence was collected from a man aged 30 to 45 who had recovered from COVID-19. Sequencing was done on a sample of PBMCs or T cells enriched from blood (not recorded which). The CDR3: CASSQGGRTEAFF. The CDR3 nucleotides are TGTGCCAGCAGCCAAGGGGGCCGGACTGAAGCTTTCTTT.